Listed below are T cell receptor beta chains from one sample, sequenced in a study of T cells after yellow fever vaccination. TCRdb passed the 5' RACE reads through MiXCR, listing each CDR3 protein once. The sample has 300,000 or so distinct CDR3 sequences; 7% to 9% are singletons. The sequenced sample was PBMCs, obtained roughly 46 days after the first yellow fever vaccination. The receptors stem from a young man who received the YFV17D yellow fever vaccine. CDR3s include the opening cysteine and the closing phenylalanine or tryptophan. D genes are given only for firm matches. Not all rows give a size; the values are once, few, many and, for expanded clones, a class.

TGTGCCAGCAGCTTAGGGCTGCGAGGGTCACCCCTCCACTTT | CASSLGLRGSPLHF | TRBV7-6 | - | TRBJ1-6 | -
TGCGCCAGCAGCCCGGACAGGGTTCGGGAGCAGTTCTTC | CASSPDRVREQFF | TRBV5-1 | many | TRBJ2-1 | TRBD1
TGTGCCAGCACCTCGGACCGGAATCAGCCCCAGCATTTT | CASTSDRNQPQHF | TRBV12-3/TRBV12-4 | - | TRBJ1-5 | -
TGCGCCAGCAGCTCGGGGGGACAGCTCACAGATACGCAGTATTTT | CASSSGGQLTDTQYF | TRBV5-1 | many | TRBJ2-3 | -
TGTGCCACCGGGGGCTCCGGGACCCTTACCGGGCAGTACTTC | CATGGSGTLTGQYF | TRBV10-3 | - | TRBJ2-7 | -
TGTGCCAGCAGTTTATCGGTGCCTAGCGGATATCTATACAATGAGCAGTTCTTC | CASSLSVPSGYLYNEQFF | TRBV27 | many | TRBJ2-1 | TRBD2
TGTGCCAGCAGTTTCGGCAAGACGGTGGCTGAAGCTTTCTTT | CASSFGKTVAEAFF | TRBV12-3/TRBV12-4 | few | TRBJ1-1 | -
TGTGCCAGCAGTGGACAGGGTTCAGAGACCCAGTACTTC | CASSGQGSETQYF | TRBV6-2/TRBV6-3 | few | TRBJ2-5 | TRBD1
TGTGCCAGCAGCTTAGGCCCTGGGGGCGGAAGGTACGAGCAGTACTTC | CASSLGPGGGRYEQYF | TRBV13 | - | TRBJ2-7 | -
TGCGCCAGCAGCCAACCGGACAGGGGTGTAGATACGCAGTATTTT | CASSQPDRGVDTQYF | TRBV4-1 | - | TRBJ2-3 | TRBD1
TGCAGCGTTTCTATCTATGAGCAGTTCTTC | CSVSIYEQFF | TRBV29-1 | few | TRBJ2-1 | -
TGTGCCAGCAGCCAAGATGAGGCCAGCACAGATACGCAGTATTTT | CASSQDEASTDTQYF | TRBV4-2 | many | TRBJ2-3 | -
TGCAGTGCCCCCGGGGGGGGGCAGATTCAGTACTTC | CSAPGGGQIQYF | TRBV20-1 | few | TRBJ2-4 | TRBD2
TGTGCCACCCGGGGTTTTTCGGGGGACAATGAGCAGTTCTTC | CATRGFSGDNEQFF | TRBV19 | few | TRBJ2-1 | -
TGTGCCAGCAGTGACAGGGTACAGGGAACAACCTACAATGAGCAGTTCTTC | CASSDRVQGTTYNEQFF | TRBV6-1 | few | TRBJ2-1 | -
TGTGCCAGCATCCGACAGGGGGGAATCTATGGCTACACCTTC | CASIRQGGIYGYTF | TRBV6-1 | - | TRBJ1-2 | TRBD1
TGTGCCAGCAGCTTATCAGCGATTAATGAGCAGTTCTTC | CASSLSAINEQFF | TRBV7-2 | few | TRBJ2-1 | -
TGCGCCAGCAGCCAAGGTGGGGCAATTCGAGGGGTCACTGAAGCTTTCTTT | CASSQGGAIRGVTEAFF | TRBV4-1 | - | TRBJ1-1 | -
TGTGCCAGCAGCCGTCATGGTGGTTCCTACGAGCAGTACTTC | CASSRHGGSYEQYF | TRBV7-2 | few | TRBJ2-7 | -
TGTGCCAGCAGTGTAAGGGTTGGAGAGACCCAGTACTTC | CASSVRVGETQYF | TRBV25-1 | few | TRBJ2-5 | -
TGCGCCAGCAGCCAAGATGGGACAGGATGGGATACGCAGTATTTT | CASSQDGTGWDTQYF | TRBV4-3 | - | TRBJ2-3 | TRBD1
TGTGCCTGCCTGCTTGGGACCGCGAACACTGAAGCTTTCTTT | CACLLGTANTEAFF | TRBV6-1 | - | TRBJ1-1 | -
TGTGCCAGCAGCTCCAGGTTTGACCTGAGCTCCTATAATTCACCCCTCCACTTT | CASSSRFDLSSYNSPLHF | TRBV7-8 | - | TRBJ1-6 | -
TGTGCCAGCAGCCCCCCCGTGGGACAGGGTCGGGCCGGGGAGCTGTTTTTT | CASSPPVGQGRAGELFF | TRBV5-4 | few | TRBJ2-2 | TRBD1
TGCAGTGGACAGGGGATTGGAGATACGCAGTATTTT | CSGQGIGDTQYF | TRBV20-1 | many | TRBJ2-3 | TRBD1
TGTGCCAGCAGTTACCGACTGGAGGGTACGGAGCTGTTTTTT | CASSYRLEGTELFF | TRBV6-2/TRBV6-3 | many | TRBJ2-2 | -
TGTGCCAGCAGCCTTTGGTCGTCCTATAATTCACCCCTCCACTTT | CASSLWSSYNSPLHF | TRBV5-6 | few | TRBJ1-6 | -
TGTGCCAGCAGTGAACTAGCGGGCGCCGATACGCAGTATTTT | CASSELAGADTQYF | TRBV6-1 | - | TRBJ2-3 | TRBD2
TGTGCCAGCAGTTATCCCGGGGGGGCTAACTATTTT | CASSYPGGANYF | TRBV6-2/TRBV6-3 | many | TRBJ2-3 | TRBD2
TGTGCCAGCAAGGCTAGCGGGGCGGTAGATACGCAGTATTTT | CASKASGAVDTQYF | TRBV7-3 | - | TRBJ2-3 | TRBD2
TGCGCCAGCAGCCAAGTGAGGGAAACAGGGGCCAACGTCCTGACTTTC | CASSQVRETGANVLTF | TRBV4-3 | many | TRBJ2-6 | -
TGTGCCAGCAGCCATATCGATGAAAAACTGTTTTTT | CASSHIDEKLFF | TRBV3-1 | - | TRBJ1-4 | -
TGTGCCAGCAACCCACGGGGACTAGCCAAAAACATTCAGTACTTC | CASNPRGLAKNIQYF | TRBV6-2/TRBV6-3 | - | TRBJ2-4 | -
TGCGCCAGCAGCCCGCCGAGGGCTGAGACCCAGTACTTC | CASSPPRAETQYF | TRBV5-1 | many | TRBJ2-5 | -
TGTGCCAGCAGCAAGAACAGGGCTGAGGACACTGAAGCTTTCTTT | CASSKNRAEDTEAFF | TRBV2 | few | TRBJ1-1 | -
TGTGCCACCAGCAGAGGGCTCGGTCCGAACACCGGGGAGCTGTTTTTT | CATSRGLGPNTGELFF | TRBV15 | few | TRBJ2-2 | -
TGTGCCAGCTCACCACGGCAGGGGTCCTCGAACACCGGGGAGCTGTTTTTT | CASSPRQGSSNTGELFF | TRBV18 | few | TRBJ2-2 | -
TGCAGTGCTAGGACAGTTTCTAGCACAGATACGCAGTATTTT | CSARTVSSTDTQYF | TRBV20-1 | - | TRBJ2-3 | -
TGCAGCGTTGCGTCCGTCGCAGGCCTAGGCACTGAAGCTTTCTTT | CSVASVAGLGTEAFF | TRBV29-1 | - | TRBJ1-1 | -
TGTGCCAGCAGTTTCGGAACACAACACAATGAGCAGTTCTTC | CASSFGTQHNEQFF | TRBV12-3/TRBV12-4 | many | TRBJ2-1 | -
TGCGCCAGCAGCACGTACAGGGACAATGAGCAGTTCTTC | CASSTYRDNEQFF | TRBV5-1 | - | TRBJ2-1 | -
TGCGCCAGCAGCGCAAGCGGGAGTCGGGAGACCCAGTACTTC | CASSASGSRETQYF | TRBV5-1 | - | TRBJ2-5 | TRBD2
TGTGCCAGCAGCTTAAGGGGAAGGGGTAGCTCCTACAATGAGCAGTTCTTC | CASSLRGRGSSYNEQFF | TRBV7-8 | few | TRBJ2-1 | -